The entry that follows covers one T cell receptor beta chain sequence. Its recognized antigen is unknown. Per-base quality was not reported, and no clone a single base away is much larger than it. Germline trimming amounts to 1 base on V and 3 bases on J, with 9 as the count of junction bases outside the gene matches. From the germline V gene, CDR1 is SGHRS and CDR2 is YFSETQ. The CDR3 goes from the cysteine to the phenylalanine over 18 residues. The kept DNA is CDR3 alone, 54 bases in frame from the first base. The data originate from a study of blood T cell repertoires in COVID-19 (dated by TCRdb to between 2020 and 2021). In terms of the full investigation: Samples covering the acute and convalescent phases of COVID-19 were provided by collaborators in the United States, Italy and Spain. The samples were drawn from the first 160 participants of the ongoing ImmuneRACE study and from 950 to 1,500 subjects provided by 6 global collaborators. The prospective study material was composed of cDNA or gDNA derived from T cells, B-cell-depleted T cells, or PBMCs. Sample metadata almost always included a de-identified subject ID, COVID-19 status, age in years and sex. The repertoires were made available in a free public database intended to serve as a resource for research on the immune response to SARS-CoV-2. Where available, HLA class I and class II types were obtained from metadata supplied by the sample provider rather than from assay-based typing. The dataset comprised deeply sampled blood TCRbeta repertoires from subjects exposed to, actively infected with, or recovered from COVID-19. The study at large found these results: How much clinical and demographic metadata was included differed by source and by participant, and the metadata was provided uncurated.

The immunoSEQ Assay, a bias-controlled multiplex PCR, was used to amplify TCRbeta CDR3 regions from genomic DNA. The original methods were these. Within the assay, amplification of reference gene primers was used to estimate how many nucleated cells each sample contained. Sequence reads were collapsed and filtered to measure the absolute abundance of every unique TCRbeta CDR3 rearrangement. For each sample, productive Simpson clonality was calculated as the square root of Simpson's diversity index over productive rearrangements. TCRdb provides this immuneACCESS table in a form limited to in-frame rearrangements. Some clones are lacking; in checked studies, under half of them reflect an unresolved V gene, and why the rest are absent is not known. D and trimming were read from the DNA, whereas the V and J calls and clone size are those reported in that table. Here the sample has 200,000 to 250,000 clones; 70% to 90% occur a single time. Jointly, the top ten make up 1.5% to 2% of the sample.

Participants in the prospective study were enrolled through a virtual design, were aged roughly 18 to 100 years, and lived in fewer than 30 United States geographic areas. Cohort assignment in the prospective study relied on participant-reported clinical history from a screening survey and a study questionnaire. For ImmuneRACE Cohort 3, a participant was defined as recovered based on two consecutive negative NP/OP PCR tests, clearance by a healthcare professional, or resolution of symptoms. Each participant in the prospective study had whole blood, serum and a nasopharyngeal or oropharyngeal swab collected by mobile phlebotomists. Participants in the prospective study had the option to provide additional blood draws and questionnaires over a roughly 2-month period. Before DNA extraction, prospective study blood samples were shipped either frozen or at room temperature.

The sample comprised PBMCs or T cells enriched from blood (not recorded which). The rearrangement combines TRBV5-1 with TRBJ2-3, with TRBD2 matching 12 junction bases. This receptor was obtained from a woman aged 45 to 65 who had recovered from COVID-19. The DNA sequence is TGCGCCAGCAGCTTGTGGGCTAGCGGGAGGGAAAAAACAGATACGCAGTATTTT. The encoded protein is CASSLWASGREKTDTQYF.